The clone carrying this T cell receptor beta chain was observed a single time. The antigen is not known. The source of the sample is a study of PD-L1 blockade in urothelial cancer. Study-wide background: Treatment start was followed by blood analysis at 3 weeks (second dose) and again at 6 weeks.

V lost 3 bases, J lost 1 base, and 9 bases lay in between. The CDR3 contains 14 residues. Germline CDR1 MNHEY, CDR2 SMNVEV (reference sequence). Regarding time point: pretreatment peripheral blood. General study points: Patients with below-median pretreatment blood clonality survived longer.

TCRdb keeps only in-frame clones here, not all; method: immunoSEQ multiplex PCR. The sample lists approximately 47,000 clones, 75% to 85% occurring once. The rearrangement links TRBV27 to TRBJ2-5, with a tentative D call TRBD2 (6 bases). This TCR derives from a man in his fifties with urothelial cancer. The material was PBMCs, obtained around atezolizumab (anti-PD-L1) treatment. For the CDR3, the DNA is TGTGCCAGCAGTTTGGAGGGGCGCCAAGAGACCCAGTACTTC. Translation gives CASSLEGRQETQYF.